This TCR beta chain was identified during a study of blood T cell repertoires in COVID-19. The germline V gene encodes CDR1 MDHEN and CDR2 SYDVKM. Losses at the gene ends were 2 bases for V and 5 bases for J; bases not matched to a gene: 11. The CDR3 is made up of 17 amino acids. Methods used by the authors: Researchers report that nucleated cell counts were estimated from reference gene primer amplification. TCRdb's table, derived via immunoSEQ multiplex PCR, lists solely in-frame clones and lacks some. V and J calls and clone size come straight from that table; D and trimming were deduced from the DNA. In the table there are just under 80,000 clones, 84% of which are singletons.

The specimen was peripheral blood. This clonotype originated in a human donor in a cohort sampled during active COVID-19. The chain carries TRBV28 and TRBJ1-5; TRBD1 matches at 8 bases. CDR3 sequence (DNA): TGTGCCAGCAGTTTAATAAGGACAGGGTGGAGGGATCAGCCCCAGCATTTT. Translating it yields CASSLIRTGWRDQPQHF.